This TCR beta chain was recovered during a study of blood T cell repertoires in COVID-19. Study-level background: Samples taken during acute and convalescent COVID-19 were collected in the United States, Italy and Spain.

TCRdb's table, derived via immunoSEQ multiplex PCR, lists solely in-frame clones and lacks some. The data contain 400,000 or so clones, more than 80% of them seen just once; the ten biggest clones take up 0.95% to 1.2%. Recovered status applied to Cohort 3 donors who had two consecutive negative PCRs. It also applied to those with clearance or with symptom resolution. Sequenced: PBMCs or T cells enriched from blood (not recorded which). The sequence derives from a man aged 25-45 years who had recovered from COVID-19.

The CDR3 DNA sequence: TGTGCCAGCAGTTCTGGGACTAGCGGGAGCTCCGAGCAGTACTTC. Translated: CASSSGTSGSSEQYF. The chain employs TRBV27 and TRBJ2-7; 14 nucleotides line up with TRBD2. CDR1 is MNHEY and CDR2 is SMNVEV in the germline V gene (reference sequence). CDR3 size: 15 residues. The V and J ends lost 4 bases and 6 bases, in that order; junction bases with no gene match: 5.